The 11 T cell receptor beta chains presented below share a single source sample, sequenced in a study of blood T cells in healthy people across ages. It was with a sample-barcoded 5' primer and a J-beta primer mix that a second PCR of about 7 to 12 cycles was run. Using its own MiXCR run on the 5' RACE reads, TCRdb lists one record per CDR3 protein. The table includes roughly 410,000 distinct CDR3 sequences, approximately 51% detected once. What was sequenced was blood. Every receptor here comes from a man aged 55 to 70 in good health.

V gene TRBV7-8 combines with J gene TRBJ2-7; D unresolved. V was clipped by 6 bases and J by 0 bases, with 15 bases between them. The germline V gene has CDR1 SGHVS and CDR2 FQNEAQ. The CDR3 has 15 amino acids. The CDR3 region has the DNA TGTGCCAGCAGACTAACCCTCGAGAGCTCCTACGAGCAGTACTTC. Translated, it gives CASRLTLESSYEQYF.

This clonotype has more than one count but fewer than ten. CDR3 in DNA: TGTGCCAGCAGTGCCGACAGGGGGTCCACCTACGAGCAGTACTTC. Its translation is CASSADRGSTYEQYF. This rearrangement joins TRBV6-1 to TRBJ2-7; 9 bases map to TRBD1. V lost 4 bases and J lost 2; bases outside the gene matches: 6. This CDR3 is 15 amino acids long. The germline V gene has CDR1 MNHNS and CDR2 SASEGT.

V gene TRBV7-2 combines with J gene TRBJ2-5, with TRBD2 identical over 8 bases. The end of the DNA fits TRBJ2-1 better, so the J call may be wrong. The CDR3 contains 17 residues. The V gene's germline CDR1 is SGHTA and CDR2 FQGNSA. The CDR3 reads CASSLGGGSARGETQFF. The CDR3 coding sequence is TGTGCCAGCAGCTTAGGAGGGGGTTCGGCGCGGGGGGAGACCCAGTTCTTC.

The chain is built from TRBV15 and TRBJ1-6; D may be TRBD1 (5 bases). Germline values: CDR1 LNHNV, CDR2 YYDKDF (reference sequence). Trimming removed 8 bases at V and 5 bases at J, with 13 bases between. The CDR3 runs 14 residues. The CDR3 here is CATRPTADNSPLHF. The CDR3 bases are TGTGCCACCCGCCCGACAGCTGATAATTCACCCCTCCACTTT.

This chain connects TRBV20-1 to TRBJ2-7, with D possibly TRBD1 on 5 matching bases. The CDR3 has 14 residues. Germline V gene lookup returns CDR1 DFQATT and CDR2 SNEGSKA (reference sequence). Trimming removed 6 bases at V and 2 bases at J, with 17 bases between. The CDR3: CSAPMPGRPYEQYF. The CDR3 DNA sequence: TGCAGTGCCCCCATGCCAGGGCGGCCCTACGAGCAGTACTTC.

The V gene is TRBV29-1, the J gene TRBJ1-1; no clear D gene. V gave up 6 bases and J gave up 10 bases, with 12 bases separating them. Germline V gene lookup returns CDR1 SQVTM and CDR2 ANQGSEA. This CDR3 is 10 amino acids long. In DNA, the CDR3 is TGCAGCGTCAGCGGTCGTGGAGCTTTCTTT. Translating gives CSVSGRGAFF.

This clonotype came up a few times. CDR3 protein: CASSLDGPWGGNEQFF. The CDR3 nucleotides are TGCGCCAGCAGCTTGGACGGTCCCTGGGGAGGCAATGAGCAGTTCTTC. This chain links TRBV5-1 with TRBJ2-1, with D maybe TRBD2 (6 bases). Germline values: CDR1 SGHRS, CDR2 YFSETQ. Between the trimmed V and J ends, which lost 0 bases and 6 bases, there was a span of 16 bases. This CDR3 spans 16 amino acids. The full variable domain, with the rest looked up from reference TRBV5-1 and TRBJ2-1, is KAGVTQTPRYLIKTRGQQVTLSCSPISGHRSVSWYQQTPGQGLQFLFEYFSETQRNKGNFPGRFSGRQFSNSRSEMNVSTLELGDSALYLCASSLDGPWGGNEQFFGPGTRLTVL.

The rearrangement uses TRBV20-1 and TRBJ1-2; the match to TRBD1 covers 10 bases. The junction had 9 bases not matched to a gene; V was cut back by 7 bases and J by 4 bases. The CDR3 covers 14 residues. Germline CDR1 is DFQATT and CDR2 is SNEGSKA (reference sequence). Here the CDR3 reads CSGQGALGLYGYTF. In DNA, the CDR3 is TGCAGTGGACAGGGGGCTCTCGGACTCTATGGCTACACCTTC.

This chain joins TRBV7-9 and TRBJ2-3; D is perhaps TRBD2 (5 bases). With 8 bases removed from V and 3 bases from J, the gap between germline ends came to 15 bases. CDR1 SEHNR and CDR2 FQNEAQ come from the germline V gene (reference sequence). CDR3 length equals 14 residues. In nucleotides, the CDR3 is TGTGCCAGCGAGGGTCAGCTGGCTACAGATACGCAGTATTTT. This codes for CASEGQLATDTQYF.

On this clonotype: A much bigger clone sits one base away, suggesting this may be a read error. CDR3 region: CANSRDRRQETQYF. In nucleotides, the CDR3 is TGTGCCAACAGCCGGGACAGGCGACAAGAGACCCAGTACTTC. The chain employs TRBV5-6 and TRBJ2-5; 8 positions agree with TRBD1. Germline V gene sequence: CDR1 SGHDT, CDR2 YYEEEE. This CDR3 spans 14 amino acids.

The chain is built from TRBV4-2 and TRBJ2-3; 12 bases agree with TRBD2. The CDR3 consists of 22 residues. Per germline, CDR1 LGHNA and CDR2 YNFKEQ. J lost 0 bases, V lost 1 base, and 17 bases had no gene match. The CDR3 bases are TGTGCCAGCAGCCAAGCCTCCACTAGCGGGAGGACAATTCCGACTAGCACAGATACGCAGTATTTT. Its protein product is CASSQASTSGRTIPTSTDTQYF.